The 29 T cell receptor beta chains presented below share a single source sample, sequenced in a study of a mutant IDH1 vaccine in newly diagnosed glioma. Generated by immunoSEQ multiplex PCR, the TCRdb table keeps only in-frame clones and is missing some. The sample carries around 60,000 clones, about four fifths recorded once. The time point is: week 47, end of study. In every dose of vaccine, 300 ug of mutant IDH1 20-mer peptide was given alongside topical imiquimod. These receptors' antigens are unknown. Specimen: PBMCs, collected from a glioma patient whose treatment included an IDH1 peptide vaccine. The receptors shown here come from a man aged 30 to 45 with glioma.

The V call is TRBV6-6, the J call TRBJ2-2; D not resolved. The CDR3 sequence is 14 residues long. CDR1 and CDR2 from the germline V gene are MNHNY and SVGAGI (reference sequence). The ends were cut back, 0 bases at V and 4 bases at J, with 6 bases in the middle. The CDR3 nucleotides are TGTGCCAGCAGTTACTCGGGGTCCACCGGGGAGCTGTTTTTT. Translated, it gives CASSYSGSTGELFF.

The chain couples TRBV7-9 to TRBJ1-1; no definite D call. The CDR3 length is 13 residues. Germline CDR1 reads SEHNR; CDR2 reads FQNEAQ (reference sequence). The V gene lost 3 bases and the J gene lost 2 bases, with 7 bases spanning the gap. The CDR3 here is CASSFLANTEAFF. In DNA, the CDR3 is TGTGCCAGCAGCTTCTTGGCTAACACTGAAGCTTTCTTT.

J is TRBJ1-1 and V is TRBV5-5, with TRBD1 matching over 8 bases. Germline CDR1 is SGHKS and CDR2 is YYEKEE (reference sequence). V lost 3 bases, J lost 4 bases, and 20 bases stayed unmatched. There are 19 residues in the CDR3. CDR3 residues: CASSSEPQGARLAFTEAFF. In DNA form, the CDR3 reads TGTGCCAGCAGCTCGGAACCCCAGGGGGCAAGATTGGCGTTCACTGAAGCTTTCTTT.

The V call is TRBV10-1, the J call TRBJ2-3; unclear D gene. The CDR3 has 17 residues. The V end was cut by 6 bases, the J end by 1 base, with 20 bases between. Germline V lookup: CDR1 WNHNN, CDR2 SYGVQD (reference sequence). CDR3 bases: TGCGCCAGCAGCCCGGCATTAAGTCGGACCCGCACAGATACGCAGTATTTT. This gives the protein CASSPALSRTRTDTQYF.

The V call is TRBV4-1, the J call TRBJ2-5; D uncertain. The CDR3 extends over 14 amino acids. The V and J ends lost 0 bases and 3 bases respectively, with 8 bases between them. Germline V gene lookup returns CDR1 MGHRA and CDR2 YSYEKL. The CDR3 nucleotides read TGCGCCAGCAGCCAAGATGTCACAGAAGAGACCCAGTACTTC. Translation gives CASSQDVTEETQYF.

This clone was detected only once. The chain carries TRBV27 and TRBJ2-7, with D possibly called TRBD1 or TRBD2 (6 bases each). Germline lookup yields CDR1 MNHEY and CDR2 SMNVEV (reference sequence). The length of the CDR3 is 14 residues. The V end was cut by 5 bases, the J end by 1 base, with 12 bases between. CDR3 sequence (DNA): TGTGCCAGCAGTGTTACAGGGACTTCCTACGAGCAGTACTTC. As protein: CASSVTGTSYEQYF.

The genes are TRBV13 and TRBJ2-7; 7 nucleotides agree with TRBD1. The germline V gene encodes CDR1 PRHDT and CDR2 FYEKMQ (reference sequence). V dropped 3 bases and J dropped 6; count of bases not matched to a gene: 5. This CDR3 spans 13 amino acids. In DNA, the CDR3 is TGTGCCAGCAGCTTCAACCGGGACAGCGAGCAGTACTTC. This translates into CASSFNRDSEQYF.

This rearrangement joins TRBV28 to TRBJ2-3; tentatively, D is TRBD1 (7 bases). CDR1 and CDR2 (germline): MDHEN, SYDVKM. V lost 6 bases and J 0 bases, leaving 13 bases between the germline ends. This CDR3 contains 15 residues. This CDR3 reads CASSQGGPSTDTQYF. The CDR3 nucleotides read TGTGCCAGCAGCCAGGGGGGACCTAGCACAGATACGCAGTATTTT.

This chain connects TRBV6-1 to TRBJ2-2; the match to TRBD1 covers 10 bases. CDR1 is MNHNS and CDR2 is SASEGT in the germline V gene. This CDR3 comprises 16 residues. The ends lost 4 bases at V and 6 bases at J; junction bases unmatched: 8. CDR3 loop: CASSVRPGTGAGELFF. The DNA for the CDR3 is TGTGCCAGCAGTGTCAGACCCGGGACAGGGGCCGGGGAGCTGTTTTTT.

V usage is TRBV5-1 and J usage is TRBJ2-4, with D tentatively TRBD2 (5 bases). Per germline, CDR1 SGHRS and CDR2 YFSETQ. The CDR3 totals 14 residues. Trimming left V 4 bases short and J 7 bases short, with 15 bases between. DNA of the CDR3: TGCGCCAGCAGCCCCCAAGGTGGGGAGAACATTCAGTACTTC. Its translation: CASSPQGGENIQYF.

The chain recombines TRBV27 with TRBJ1-4; 8 nucleotides line up with TRBD1. From germline, CDR1 is MNHEY and CDR2 SMNVEV (reference sequence). The CDR3 contains 15 residues. The J segment lost 8 bases and the V segment lost 4 bases, leaving 9 bases of the junction unmatched. In DNA, the CDR3 is TGTGCCAGCAGTTCCCCAGGGGGCTCGGGGGAAAAACTGTTTTTT. It specifies CASSSPGGSGEKLFF.

In its sample, this clone was seen once. This chain uses TRBV19 with TRBJ2-4, with TRBD1 matching over 7 bases. This CDR3 region has 19 residues. CDR1 is LNHDA, CDR2 SQIVND, per germline (reference sequence). The V gene end was trimmed by 6 bases and the J gene end by 1 base; junction bases not matched to a gene: 18. The CDR3 region is CASSDTGTEIVLAKNIQYF. The DNA for the CDR3 is TGTGCCAGTAGCGATACCGGGACAGAGATTGTTCTTGCCAAAAACATTCAGTACTTC.

CDR3 amino acids: CASSQETANSPLHF. The CDR3, as DNA: TGTGCCAGCAGCCAAGAGACAGCAAATTCACCCCTCCACTTT. The chain carries TRBV14 and TRBJ1-6, with a tentative D call TRBD1 (5 bases). This CDR3 region has 14 residues. V dropped 0 bases and J dropped 7 bases, with 7 bases sitting between them. Germline V CDR1 and CDR2: SGHDN, FVKESK. Looking up the rest from reference TRBV14 and TRBJ1-6 gives the full variable domain: EAGVTQFPSHSVIEKGQTVTLRCDPISGHDNLYWYRRVMGKEIKFLLHFVKESKQDESGMPNNRFLAERTGGTYSTLKVQPAELEDSGVYFCASSQETANSPLHFGNGTRLTVT.

This chain joins TRBV2 and TRBJ1-6; D possibly corresponds to TRBD1 (6 bases). The CDR3 runs to 15 residues. V gave up 3 bases and J gave up 5 bases, with 11 bases separating them. CDR1 is SNHLY, CDR2 FYNNEI, per germline. The CDR3 here is CASSELQGNNSPLHF. CDR3 nucleotides: TGTGCCAGCAGTGAGTTGCAGGGGAATAATTCACCCCTCCACTTT. The full variable domain, with the rest looked up from reference TRBV2 and TRBJ1-6, is EPEVTQTPSHQVTQMGQEVILRCVPISNHLYFYWYRQILGQKVEFLVSFYNNEISEKSEIFDDQFSVERPDGSNFTLKIRSTKLEDSAMYFCASSELQGNNSPLHFGNGTRLTVT.

The gene calls are TRBV19 and TRBJ2-7; a possible D gene is TRBD1 (5 bases). The CDR3 is made up of 15 amino acids. V shed 6 bases and J shed 6 bases, with 21 bases lying between them. Per the germline V gene, CDR1 is LNHDA and CDR2 is SQIVND (reference sequence). CDR3 region: CASRTSGHRFFEQYF. The CDR3 region has the DNA TGTGCCAGTAGGACGAGTGGACACCGCTTTTTCGAGCAGTACTTC. Full variable domain (remainder filled in from reference TRBV19 and TRBJ2-7): DGGITQSPKYLFRKEGQNVTLSCEQNLNHDAMYWYRQDPGQGLRLIYYSQIVNDFQKGDIAEGYSVSREKKESFPLTVTSAQKNPTAFYLCASRTSGHRFFEQYFGPGTRLTVT.

The chain joins TRBV21-1 to TRBJ2-7; no DNA check was done on the table's D call, TRBD1. TRBV21-1 constitutes a pseudogene. This CDR3 comprises 16 residues. The CDR3 protein is CASSKAVNQTRYEQYF. In DNA form, the CDR3 reads TGTGCCAGCAGCAAAGCCGTGAATCAGACAAGGTACGAGCAGTACTTC.

This rearrangement joins TRBV7-8 to TRBJ2-7; TRBD1 agrees at 7 bases. J was trimmed by 0 bases and V by 1 base; bases with no gene match: 6. The germline V gene encodes CDR1 SGHVS and CDR2 FQNEAQ. This CDR3 contains 16 residues. The CDR3 DNA follows: TGTGCCAGCAGCTTAGGGGGACAGAGGAGCTCCTACGAGCAGTACTTC. Amino acids: CASSLGGQRSSYEQYF. Combining the CDR3 with reference TRBV7-8 and TRBJ2-7 gives the whole variable domain GAGVSQSPRYKVAKRGQDVALRCDPISGHVSLFWYQQALGQGPEFLTYFQNEAQLDKSGLPSDRFFAERPEGSVSTLKIQRTQQEDSAVYLCASSLGGQRSSYEQYFGPGTRLTVT.

This rearrangement joins TRBV6-1 to TRBJ1-5; D unclear. Germline loops: CDR1 MNHNS, CDR2 SASEGT. Trimming shortened V by 2 bases and J by 4 bases, and 15 bases separated the two germline ends. CDR3 size: 16 residues. The CDR3: CASSEKVISGNQPQHF. The CDR3 nucleotides read TGTGCCAGCAGTGAAAAAGTAATCAGCGGTAATCAGCCCCAGCATTTT.

This clone was recorded a few times. The CDR3 loop is CASSAEQGEAFF. CDR3 DNA sequence: TGTGCCAGCAGCGCAGAACAAGGAGAAGCTTTCTTT. The V and J genes are TRBV7-9 and TRBJ1-1; D gene unclear. The CDR3 contains 12 residues. The germline gives CDR1 SEHNR, CDR2 FQNEAQ (reference sequence). The V end lost 5 bases, the J end lost 8 bases, and 12 bases lay between the germline ends. The entire variable domain, with the rest obtained from reference TRBV7-9 and TRBJ1-1, is as follows: DTGVSQNPRHKITKRGQNVTFRCDPISEHNRLYWYRQTLGQGPEFLTYFQNEAQLEKSRLLSDRFSAERPKGSFSTLEIQRTEQGDSAMYLCASSAEQGEAFFGQGTRLTVV.

The V call is TRBV7-7, the J call TRBJ2-7; D not certain. The CDR3 is made up of 13 amino acids. Germline lookup yields CDR1 SSHAT and CDR2 FNYEAQ (reference sequence). The V and J ends lost 3 bases and 6 bases respectively, with 12 bases between them. The CDR3 nucleotides are TGTGCCAGCAGCTTGGCAGGATTAGGCGAGCAGTACTTC. Its protein is CASSLAGLGEQYF.

V and J are TRBV18 and TRBJ2-2, with a weak D call TRBD1 (5 bases). The V end lost 4 bases, the J end lost 0 bases, and 6 bases lay between the germline ends. The length of the CDR3 is 14 residues. Germline CDR1 reads KGHSH; CDR2 reads LQKENI. CDR3: CASSLTANTGELFF. The CDR3, as DNA: TGTGCCAGCTCACTGACAGCGAACACCGGGGAGCTGTTTTTT.

This chain joins TRBV7-8 and TRBJ2-5, with 7 nucleotides matching TRBD1. Germline V CDR1 and CDR2: SGHVS, FQNEAQ. The J segment lost 2 bases and the V segment lost 2 bases, leaving 5 bases of the junction unmatched. The CDR3 runs 15 residues. CDR3 in amino acids: CASSLRGTVQETQYF. CDR3 nucleotides: TGTGCCAGCAGCTTAAGGGGGACAGTTCAAGAGACCCAGTACTTC.

The count of this clone is one. The gene calls are TRBV19 and TRBJ2-1; D is possibly TRBD2 (6 bases). The CDR3 covers 14 residues. Per germline, CDR1 LNHDA and CDR2 SQIVND (reference sequence). The ends were cut back, 8 bases at V and 5 bases at J, with 16 bases in the middle. In DNA form, the CDR3 reads TGTGCCAGTCGAGCTGGGACTCCTAACAATGAGCAGTTCTTC. As protein: CASRAGTPNNEQFF. Drawing the rest from reference TRBV19 and TRBJ2-1, the complete variable domain is DGGITQSPKYLFRKEGQNVTLSCEQNLNHDAMYWYRQDPGQGLRLIYYSQIVNDFQKGDIAEGYSVSREKKESFPLTVTSAQKNPTAFYLCASRAGTPNNEQFFGPGTRLTVL.

The chain employs TRBV20-1 and TRBJ1-1; D is undetermined. V was cut by 0 bases and J by 8 bases, with 7 bases left in between. The CDR3 has 11 residues. Germline V gene sequence: CDR1 DFQATT, CDR2 SNEGSKA (reference sequence). The CDR3 here is CSARDGVEAFF. The CDR3 nucleotides read TGCAGTGCTAGAGATGGGGTAGAAGCTTTCTTT.

The chain employs TRBV15 and TRBJ2-5, with D possibly TRBD2 on 6 matching bases. This CDR3 comprises 15 residues. CDR1 is LNHNV, CDR2 YYDKDF, per germline (reference sequence). The V gene lost 3 bases and the J gene lost 5 bases, with 16 bases spanning the gap. In nucleotides, the CDR3 is TGTGCCACCAGCAGGGAGTGGCGGGGTGGGGAGACCCAGTACTTC. Protein product: CATSREWRGGETQYF.

The rearrangement links TRBV9 to TRBJ2-3; 10 nucleotides agree with TRBD2. V shed 2 bases and J 1 base; nucleotides not matched to a gene: 13. Per the germline V gene, CDR1 is SGDLS and CDR2 is YYNGEE. This CDR3 has 19 amino acids. Here the CDR3 DNA reads TGTGCCAGCAGCGTGTTAACCGCTAGCGGGGGAGAACGCACAGATACGCAGTATTTT. Amino acid sequence: CASSVLTASGGERTDTQYF.

The CDR3 reads CASIGRGLGGNPYEQYF. The CDR3 DNA follows: TGTGCCAGCATCGGAAGGGGGCTCGGAGGGAACCCCTACGAGCAGTACTTC. This chain connects TRBV2 to TRBJ2-7, with D perhaps TRBD1 (7 bases). V shed 7 bases and J shed 2 bases, with 24 bases lying between them. The CDR3 is made up of 17 amino acids. The germline V gene encodes CDR1 SNHLY and CDR2 FYNNEI.

This clone occurred once. The V call is TRBV14, the J call TRBJ1-1, with D maybe TRBD1 (5 bases). Germline assignment: CDR1 SGHDN and CDR2 FVKESK. The CDR3 has 17 residues. V shed 3 bases and J shed 0 bases, with 17 bases lying between them. CDR3 protein: CASSHQRGTLMNTEAFF. Written as DNA, the CDR3 is TGTGCCAGCAGCCACCAGAGGGGCACGTTGATGAACACTGAAGCTTTCTTT.

The chain's CDR3 is CASSRQELSYNEQFF. The DNA for the CDR3 is TGTGCCAGCAGTAGACAGGAACTCTCCTACAATGAGCAGTTCTTC. The J gene is TRBJ2-1, the V gene TRBV2; the D gene is possibly TRBD1 (6 bases). Germline CDR1 reads SNHLY; CDR2 reads FYNNEI. There are 15 residues in the CDR3. The V end was cut by 5 bases, the J end by 0 bases, with 11 bases between.